Detailed here is one TCR beta chain. This receptor's antigen is unknown. No base quality values were provided; no much bigger clone lies one nucleotide off. TCRbeta CDR3 regions were amplified from genomic DNA by means of the immunoSEQ Assay, a bias-controlled multiplex PCR. In the authors' own workflow: The number of nucleated cells in each sample was estimated by amplification of reference gene primers within the assay. To quantify the absolute abundance of each unique TCRbeta CDR3 rearrangement, sequence reads were collapsed and filtered. Productive Simpson clonality was computed per sample as the square root of Simpson's diversity index over productive rearrangements. Not all clones reach the TCRdb copy of this immuneACCESS table, which keeps in-frame sequences only. Checked studies attribute under half of the gap to unresolved V genes and leave the rest unexplained. V, J and clone size reflect that table, while D and trimming were determined from the DNA. The sample data list 300,000 or so clones, and 90% to 95% of these were observed just once. 2.2% of the sample is in the top ten clones.

One collaborating source in Seattle enrolled patients during active infection and followed them longitudinally through the course of disease. Whole blood was collected in K2EDTA tubes by collaborating institutions according to the institutions' own protocols. For TCRbeta analysis, collaborators shipped samples in one of three forms: frozen whole blood, isolated PBMCs, or DNA extracted from either of those sample types. This record comes from a study of blood T cell repertoires in COVID-19 (dated by TCRdb to about 2020). For the wider study: Samples from collaborators originated in the United States, Italy and Spain and spanned both the acute and convalescent phases of COVID-19. A freely available public database, intended as a resource for researchers studying the immune response to SARS-CoV-2, is where the repertoires were released. The prospective study material was composed of cDNA or gDNA derived from T cells, B-cell-depleted T cells, or PBMCs. The sample metadata nearly always contained a de-identified subject ID, COVID-19 status, age in years and sex. The samples were drawn from the first 160 participants of the ongoing ImmuneRACE study and from 950 to 1,500 subjects provided by 6 global collaborators. Where available, HLA class I and class II types were obtained from metadata supplied by the sample provider rather than from assay-based typing. The dataset comprised deeply sampled blood TCRbeta repertoires from subjects exposed to, actively infected with, or recovered from COVID-19.

Points the paper makes about the study in general: The amount of clinical and demographic metadata varied by source and participant and was provided uncurated.

V and J are trimmed by 4 bases and 4 bases, and the gene matches miss 16 bases of the junction. Reading the germline V gene (reference sequence) gives CDR1 SGHKS and CDR2 YYEKEE. Counted from cysteine to phenylalanine, this CDR3 has 18 amino acids. Only CDR3 DNA remains: 54 bases, in frame from the first base. Sequencing used peripheral blood. The receptor chain draws on TRBV5-5 and TRBJ2-1, and TRBD2 matches 8 of the central bases. The clonotype was recovered from a woman in her thirties with COVID-19, enrolled during active disease. The encoded CDR3 is CASSVIGVGLAFYNEQFF. The DNA is as follows: TGTGCCAGCAGCGTTATCGGCGTAGGACTAGCATTTTACAATGAGCAGTTCTTC.